This TCR beta chain was captured in a study of T-cell reconstitution after alpha-beta-depleted transplantation in children. As it was prepared, the TCRbeta library received unique molecular identifiers. TCRdb independently ran MiXCR on the PCR reads; one entry per CDR3 protein. This sample has 120,000 or so distinct CDR3 sequences, with about a tenth found just once. There are many counts of this clonotype. Trimming removed 0 bases from V and 3 bases from J; junction bases left unmatched: 5. The germline V gene encodes CDR1 SNHLY and CDR2 FYNNEI. The CDR3 is made up of 17 amino acids. This material consisted of PBMCs from the stem cell graft donor, taken from the stem cell graft. The chain couples TRBV2 to TRBJ2-3; TRBD2 matches 11 bases. The clonotype originates from a human donor who donated a stem cell graft to a child with acute lymphoblastic leukemia. The CDR3 region is CASSEAKLAGATDTQYF. The DNA of the CDR3 is TGTGCCAGCAGTGAAGCAAAACTAGCGGGAGCTACAGATACGCAGTATTTT. The whole variable domain, filled in from reference TRBV2 and TRBJ2-3, reads EPEVTQTPSHQVTQMGQEVILRCVPISNHLYFYWYRQILGQKVEFLVSFYNNEISEKSEIFDDQFSVERPDGSNFTLKIRSTKLEDSAMYFCASSEAKLAGATDTQYFGPGTRLTVL.